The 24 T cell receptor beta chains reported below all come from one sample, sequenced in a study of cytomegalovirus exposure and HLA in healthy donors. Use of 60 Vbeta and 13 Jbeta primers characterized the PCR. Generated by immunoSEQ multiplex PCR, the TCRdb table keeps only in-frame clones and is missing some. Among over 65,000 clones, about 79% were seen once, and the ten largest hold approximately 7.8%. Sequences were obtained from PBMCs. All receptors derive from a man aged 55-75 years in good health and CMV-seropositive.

The CDR3 reads CASRGQGGTGELFF. In nucleotides, the CDR3 is TGTGCCAGCCGGGGGCAGGGGGGCACCGGGGAGCTGTTTTTT. The gene calls are TRBV27 and TRBJ2-2, with D possibly TRBD1 on 7 matching bases. Germline V CDR1 and CDR2: MNHEY, SMNVEV (reference sequence). The CDR3 totals 14 residues. V was clipped by 8 bases and J by 4 bases, with 14 bases between them.

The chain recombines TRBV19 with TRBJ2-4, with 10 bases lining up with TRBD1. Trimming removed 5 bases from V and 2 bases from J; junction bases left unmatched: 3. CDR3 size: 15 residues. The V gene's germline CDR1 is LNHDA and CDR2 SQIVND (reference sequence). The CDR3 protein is CASSPDRGSKNIQYF. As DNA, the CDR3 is TGTGCCAGTAGTCCGGACAGGGGGTCCAAAAACATTCAGTACTTC.

CDR3 residues: CASSLGQVYGYTF. CDR3 nucleotides: TGTGCCAGCAGCTTGGGACAGGTCTATGGCTACACCTTC. This sequence joins TRBV5-6 and TRBJ1-2; a weak D match, TRBD1 (6 bases). Germline-derived CDR1 and CDR2 are SGHDT and YYEEEE. Trimming took off 0 bases at V and 4 bases at J, with 7 bases between the two ends. CDR3 size: 13 residues.

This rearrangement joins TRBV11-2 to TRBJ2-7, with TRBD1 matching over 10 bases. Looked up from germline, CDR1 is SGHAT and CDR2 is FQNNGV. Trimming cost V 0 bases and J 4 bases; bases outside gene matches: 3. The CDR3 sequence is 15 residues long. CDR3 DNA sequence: TGTGCCAGCAGCTTAGAGGGACAGGGGATTTACGAGCAGTACTTC. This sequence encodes CASSLEGQGIYEQYF.

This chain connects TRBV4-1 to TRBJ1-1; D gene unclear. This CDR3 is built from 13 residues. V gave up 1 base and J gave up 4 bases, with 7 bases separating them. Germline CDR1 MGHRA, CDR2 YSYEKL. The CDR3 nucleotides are TGCGCCAGCAGCCAAGGGGCGGGCACTGAAGCTTTCTTT. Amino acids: CASSQGAGTEAFF.

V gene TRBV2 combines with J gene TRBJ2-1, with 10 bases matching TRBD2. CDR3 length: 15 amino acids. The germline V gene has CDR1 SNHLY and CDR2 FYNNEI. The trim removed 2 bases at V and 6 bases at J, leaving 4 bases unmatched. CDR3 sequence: CASSEWLAGVNEQFF. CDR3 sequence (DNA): TGTGCCAGCAGTGAATGGCTAGCGGGAGTCAATGAGCAGTTCTTC.

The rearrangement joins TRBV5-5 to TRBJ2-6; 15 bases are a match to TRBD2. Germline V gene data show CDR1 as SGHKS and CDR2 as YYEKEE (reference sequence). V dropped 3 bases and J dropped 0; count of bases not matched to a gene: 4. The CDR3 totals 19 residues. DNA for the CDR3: TGTGCCAGCAGCTGGGGACTAGCGGGAGGTTCCTCTGGGGCCAACGTCCTGACTTTC. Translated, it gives CASSWGLAGGSSGANVLTF.

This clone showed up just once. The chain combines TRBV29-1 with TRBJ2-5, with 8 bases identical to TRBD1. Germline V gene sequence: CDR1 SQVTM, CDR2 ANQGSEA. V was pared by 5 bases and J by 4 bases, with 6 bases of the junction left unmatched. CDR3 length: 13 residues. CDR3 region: CSVIGQGGETQYF. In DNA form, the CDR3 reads TGCAGCGTTATTGGACAGGGAGGAGAGACCCAGTACTTC.

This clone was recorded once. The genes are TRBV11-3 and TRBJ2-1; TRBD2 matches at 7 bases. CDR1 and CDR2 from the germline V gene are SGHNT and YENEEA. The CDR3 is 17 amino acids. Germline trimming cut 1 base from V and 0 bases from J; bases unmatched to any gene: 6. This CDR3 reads CASSLGVGGYSYNEQFF. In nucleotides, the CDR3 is TGTGCCAGCAGCTTAGGGGTCGGGGGGTACTCCTACAATGAGCAGTTCTTC. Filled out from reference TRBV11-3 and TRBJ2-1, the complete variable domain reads EAGVVQSPRYKIIEKKQPVAFWCNPISGHNTLYWYLQNLGQGPELLIRYENEEAVDDSQLPKDRFSAERLKGVDSTLKIQPAELGDSAVYLCASSLGVGGYSYNEQFFGPGTRLTVL.

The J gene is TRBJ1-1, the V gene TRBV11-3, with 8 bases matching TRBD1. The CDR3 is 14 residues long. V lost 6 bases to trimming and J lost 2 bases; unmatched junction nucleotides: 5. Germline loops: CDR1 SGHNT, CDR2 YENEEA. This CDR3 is CASRQTGGNTEAFF. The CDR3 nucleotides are TGTGCCAGCAGACAAACAGGGGGTAACACTGAAGCTTTCTTT.

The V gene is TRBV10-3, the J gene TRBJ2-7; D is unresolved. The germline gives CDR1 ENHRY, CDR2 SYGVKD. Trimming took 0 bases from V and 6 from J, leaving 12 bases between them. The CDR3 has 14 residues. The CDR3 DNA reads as TGTGCCATCAGTGAGTCTCCCTCCCAACTCGAGCAGTACTTC. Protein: CAISESPSQLEQYF.

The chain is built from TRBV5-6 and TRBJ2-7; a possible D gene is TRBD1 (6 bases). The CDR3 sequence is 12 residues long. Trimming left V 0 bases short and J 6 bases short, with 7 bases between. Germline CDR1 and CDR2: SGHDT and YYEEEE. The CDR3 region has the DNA TGTGCCAGCAGCTTGGGCAGGGGCGAGCAGTACTTC. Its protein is CASSLGRGEQYF.

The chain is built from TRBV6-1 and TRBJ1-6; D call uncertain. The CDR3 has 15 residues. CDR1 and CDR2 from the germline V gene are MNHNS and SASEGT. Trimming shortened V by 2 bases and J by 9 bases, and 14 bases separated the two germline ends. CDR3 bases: TGTGCCAGCAGTGAATTTTCCGGGGTTAGTTCACCCCTCCACTTT. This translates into CASSEFSGVSSPLHF.

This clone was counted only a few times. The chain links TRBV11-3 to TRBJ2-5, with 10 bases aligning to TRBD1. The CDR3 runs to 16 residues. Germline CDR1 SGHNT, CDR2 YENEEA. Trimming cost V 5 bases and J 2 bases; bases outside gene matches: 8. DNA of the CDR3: TGTGCCAGCAGCGTTCAGACAGGGGGCACTCAAGAGACCCAGTACTTC. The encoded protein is CASSVQTGGTQETQYF. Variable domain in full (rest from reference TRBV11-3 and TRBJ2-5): EAGVVQSPRYKIIEKKQPVAFWCNPISGHNTLYWYLQNLGQGPELLIRYENEEAVDDSQLPKDRFSAERLKGVDSTLKIQPAELGDSAVYLCASSVQTGGTQETQYFGPGTRLLVL.

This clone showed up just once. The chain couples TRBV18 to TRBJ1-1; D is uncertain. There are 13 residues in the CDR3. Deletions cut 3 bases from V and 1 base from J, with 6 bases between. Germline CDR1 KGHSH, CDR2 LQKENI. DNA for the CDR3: TGTGCCAGCTCACCGGCCCAGAACACTGAAGCTTTCTTT. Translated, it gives CASSPAQNTEAFF.

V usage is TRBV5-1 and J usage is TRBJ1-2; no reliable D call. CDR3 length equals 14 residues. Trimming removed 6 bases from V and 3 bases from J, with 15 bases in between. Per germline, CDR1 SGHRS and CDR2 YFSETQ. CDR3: CASKSRLGDYGYTF. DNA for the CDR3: TGCGCCAGCAAGAGCAGATTGGGAGACTATGGCTACACCTTC. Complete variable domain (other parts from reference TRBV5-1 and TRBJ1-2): KAGVTQTPRYLIKTRGQQVTLSCSPISGHRSVSWYQQTPGQGLQFLFEYFSETQRNKGNFPGRFSGRQFSNSRSEMNVSTLELGDSALYLCASKSRLGDYGYTFGSGTRLTVV.

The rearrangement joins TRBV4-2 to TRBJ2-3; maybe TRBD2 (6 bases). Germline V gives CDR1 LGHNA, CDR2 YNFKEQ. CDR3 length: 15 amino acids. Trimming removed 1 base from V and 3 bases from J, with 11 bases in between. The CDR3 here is CASSQAGELTDTQYF. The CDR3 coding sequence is TGTGCCAGCAGCCAAGCGGGGGAGTTAACAGATACGCAGTATTTT.

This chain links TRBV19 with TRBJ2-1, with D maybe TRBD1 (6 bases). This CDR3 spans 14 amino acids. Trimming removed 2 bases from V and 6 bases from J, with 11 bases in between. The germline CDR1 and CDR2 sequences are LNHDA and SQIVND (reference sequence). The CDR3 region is CASSIQGRGNEQFF. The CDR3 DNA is TGTGCCAGTAGTATACAGGGCAGGGGCAATGAGCAGTTCTTC. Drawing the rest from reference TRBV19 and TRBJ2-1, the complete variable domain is DGGITQSPKYLFRKEGQNVTLSCEQNLNHDAMYWYRQDPGQGLRLIYYSQIVNDFQKGDIAEGYSVSREKKESFPLTVTSAQKNPTAFYLCASSIQGRGNEQFFGPGTRLTVL.

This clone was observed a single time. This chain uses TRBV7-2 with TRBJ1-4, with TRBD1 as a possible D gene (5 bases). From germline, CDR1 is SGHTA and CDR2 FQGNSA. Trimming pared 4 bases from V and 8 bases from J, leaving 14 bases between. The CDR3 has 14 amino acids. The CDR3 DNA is TGTGCCAGCAGCTCCCTAGGGGCGGGGGAAAAACTGTTTTTT. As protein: CASSSLGAGEKLFF.

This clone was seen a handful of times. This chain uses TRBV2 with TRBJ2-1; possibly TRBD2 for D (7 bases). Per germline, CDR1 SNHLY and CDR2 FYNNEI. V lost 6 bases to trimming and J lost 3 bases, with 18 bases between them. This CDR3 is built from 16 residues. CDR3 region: CASSESAGAFYNEQFF. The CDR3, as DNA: TGTGCCAGCAGCGAGTCGGCGGGGGCATTCTACAATGAGCAGTTCTTC.

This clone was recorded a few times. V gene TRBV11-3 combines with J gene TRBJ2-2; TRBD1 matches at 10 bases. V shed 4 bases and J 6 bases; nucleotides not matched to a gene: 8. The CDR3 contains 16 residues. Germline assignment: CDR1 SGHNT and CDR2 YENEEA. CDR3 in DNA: TGTGCCAGCAGCTCGGGGGGACAGGGGATGTCCGGGGAGCTGTTTTTT. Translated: CASSSGGQGMSGELFF.

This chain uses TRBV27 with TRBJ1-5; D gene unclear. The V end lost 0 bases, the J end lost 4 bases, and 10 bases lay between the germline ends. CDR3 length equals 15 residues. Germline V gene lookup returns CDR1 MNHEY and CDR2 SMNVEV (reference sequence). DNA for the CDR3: TGTGCCAGCAGTTTATCGGCCTCATGGAATCAGCCCCAGCATTTT. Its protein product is CASSLSASWNQPQHF.

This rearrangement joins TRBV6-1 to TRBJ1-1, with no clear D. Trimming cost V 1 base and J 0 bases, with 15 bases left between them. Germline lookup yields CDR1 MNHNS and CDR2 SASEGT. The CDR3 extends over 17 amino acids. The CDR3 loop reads CASSEVGIRVVNTEAFF. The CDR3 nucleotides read TGTGCCAGCAGTGAAGTCGGCATACGGGTGGTGAACACTGAAGCTTTCTTT.

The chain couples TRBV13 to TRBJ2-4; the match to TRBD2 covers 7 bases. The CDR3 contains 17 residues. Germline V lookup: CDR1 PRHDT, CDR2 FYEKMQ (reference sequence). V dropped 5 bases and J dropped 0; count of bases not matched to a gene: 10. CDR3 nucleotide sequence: TGTGCCAGCAGCATCGGGACTACCTTACTAGCCAAAAACATTCAGTACTTC. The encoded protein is CASSIGTTLLAKNIQYF.